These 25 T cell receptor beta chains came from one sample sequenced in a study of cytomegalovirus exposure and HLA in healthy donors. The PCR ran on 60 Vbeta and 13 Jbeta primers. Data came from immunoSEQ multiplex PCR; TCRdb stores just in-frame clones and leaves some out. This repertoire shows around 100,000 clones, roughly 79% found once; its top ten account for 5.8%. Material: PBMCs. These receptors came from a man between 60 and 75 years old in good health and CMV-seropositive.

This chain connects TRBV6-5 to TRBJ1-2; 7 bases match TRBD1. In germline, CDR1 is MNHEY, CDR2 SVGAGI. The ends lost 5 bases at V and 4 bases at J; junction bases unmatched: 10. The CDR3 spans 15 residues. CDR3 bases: TGTGCCAGCAGTCCGAGACAGGGCCTGGGCTATGGCTACACCTTC. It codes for CASSPRQGLGYGYTF.

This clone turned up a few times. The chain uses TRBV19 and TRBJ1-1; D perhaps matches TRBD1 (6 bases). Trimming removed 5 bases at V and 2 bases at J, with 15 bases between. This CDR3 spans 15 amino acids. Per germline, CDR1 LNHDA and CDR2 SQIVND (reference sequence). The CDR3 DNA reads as TGTGCCAGTAGTGTTCCCGGGACACTCAACACTGAAGCTTTCTTT. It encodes CASSVPGTLNTEAFF.

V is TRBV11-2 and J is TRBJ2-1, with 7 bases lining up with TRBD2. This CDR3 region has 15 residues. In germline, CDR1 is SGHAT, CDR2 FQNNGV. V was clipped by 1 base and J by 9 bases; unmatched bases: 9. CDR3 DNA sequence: TGTGCCAGCAGCTTAGCTGCTAGCGGTAGTAGTGAGCAGTTCTTC. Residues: CASSLAASGSSEQFF.

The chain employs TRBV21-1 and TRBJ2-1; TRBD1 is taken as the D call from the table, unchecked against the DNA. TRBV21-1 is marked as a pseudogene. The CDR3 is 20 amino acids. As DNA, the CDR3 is TGTGCCAGCCCCGACAGGGGGTGGGGATTTTTCTTCGGTTCCTACAATGAGCAGTTCTTC. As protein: CASPDRGWGFFFGSYNEQFF.

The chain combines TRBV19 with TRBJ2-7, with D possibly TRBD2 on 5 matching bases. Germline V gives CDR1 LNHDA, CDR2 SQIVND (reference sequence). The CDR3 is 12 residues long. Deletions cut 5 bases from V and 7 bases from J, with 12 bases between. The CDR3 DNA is TGTGCCAGTAGTCGGATGGGCGGGGAGCAGTACTTC. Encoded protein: CASSRMGGEQYF.

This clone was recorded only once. The chain's CDR3 is CASRGHVSSYEQYF. Here the CDR3 DNA reads TGTGCCAGCAGGGGACATGTAAGCTCCTACGAGCAGTACTTC. The chain is built from TRBV2 and TRBJ2-7; tentatively, D is TRBD1 (6 bases). The CDR3 has 14 residues. V shed 6 bases and J shed 0 bases, with 12 bases lying between them. Germline CDR1 reads SNHLY; CDR2 reads FYNNEI.

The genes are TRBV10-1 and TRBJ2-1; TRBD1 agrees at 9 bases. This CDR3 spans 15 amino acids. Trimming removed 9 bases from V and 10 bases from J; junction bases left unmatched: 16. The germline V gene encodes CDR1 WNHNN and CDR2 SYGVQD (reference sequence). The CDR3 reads CASSLAGTGPEEQFF. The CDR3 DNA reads TGCGCCAGTTCCTTGGCCGGGACAGGGCCTGAGGAGCAGTTCTTC.

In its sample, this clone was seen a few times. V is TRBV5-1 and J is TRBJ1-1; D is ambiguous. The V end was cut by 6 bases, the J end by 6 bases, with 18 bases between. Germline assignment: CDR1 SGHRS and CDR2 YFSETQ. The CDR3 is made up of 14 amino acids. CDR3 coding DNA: TGCGCCAGCACGGGAGGCCTATCGGAGGCTGAAGCTTTCTTT. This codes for CASTGGLSEAEAFF.

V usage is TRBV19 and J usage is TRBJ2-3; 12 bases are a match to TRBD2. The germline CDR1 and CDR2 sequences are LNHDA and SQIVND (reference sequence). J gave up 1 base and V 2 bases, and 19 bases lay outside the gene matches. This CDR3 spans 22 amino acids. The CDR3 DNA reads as TGTGCCAGTAGTATAAAGGGGGCCAGGACTAGCGGGGCCATAGGTGGCACAGATACGCAGTATTTT. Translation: CASSIKGARTSGAIGGTDTQYF.

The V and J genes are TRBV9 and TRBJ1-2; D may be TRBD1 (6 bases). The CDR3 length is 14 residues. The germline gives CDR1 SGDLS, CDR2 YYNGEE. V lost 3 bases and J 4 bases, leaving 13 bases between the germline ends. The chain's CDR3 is CASSGWTDFYGYTF. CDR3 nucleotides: TGTGCCAGCAGCGGATGGACAGACTTCTATGGCTACACCTTC.

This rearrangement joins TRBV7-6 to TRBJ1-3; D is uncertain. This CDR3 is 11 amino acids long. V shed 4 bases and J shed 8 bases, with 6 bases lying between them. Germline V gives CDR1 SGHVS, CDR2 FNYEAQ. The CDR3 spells CASSSRDTIYF. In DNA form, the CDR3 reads TGTGCCAGCAGCTCCCGAGACACCATATATTTT. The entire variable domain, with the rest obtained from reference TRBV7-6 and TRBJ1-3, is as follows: GAGVSQSPRYKVTKRGQDVALRCDPISGHVSLYWYRQALGQGPEFLTYFNYEAQQDKSGLPNDRFSAERPEGSISTLTIQRTEQRDSAMYRCASSSRDTIYFGEGSWLTVV.

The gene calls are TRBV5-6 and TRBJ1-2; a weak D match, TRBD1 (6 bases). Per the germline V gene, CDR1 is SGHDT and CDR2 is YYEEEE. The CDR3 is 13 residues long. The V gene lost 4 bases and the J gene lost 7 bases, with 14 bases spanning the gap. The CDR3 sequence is CASSQTGWGGYTF. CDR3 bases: TGTGCCAGCAGCCAGACAGGTTGGGGTGGCTACACCTTC.

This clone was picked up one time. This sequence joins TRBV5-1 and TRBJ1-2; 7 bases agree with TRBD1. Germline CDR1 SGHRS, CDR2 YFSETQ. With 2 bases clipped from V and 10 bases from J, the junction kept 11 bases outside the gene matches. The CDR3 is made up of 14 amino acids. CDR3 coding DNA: TGCGCCAGCAGCTTACAGACAGGGAGCAGTGACTACACCTTC. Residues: CASSLQTGSSDYTF.

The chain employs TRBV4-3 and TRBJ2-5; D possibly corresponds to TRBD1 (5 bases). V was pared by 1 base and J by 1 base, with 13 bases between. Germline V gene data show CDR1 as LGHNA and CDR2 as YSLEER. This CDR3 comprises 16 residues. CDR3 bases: TGCGCCAGCAGCCAAGCGTTTGGGGCGGTCCAAGAGACCCAGTACTTC. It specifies CASSQAFGAVQETQYF.

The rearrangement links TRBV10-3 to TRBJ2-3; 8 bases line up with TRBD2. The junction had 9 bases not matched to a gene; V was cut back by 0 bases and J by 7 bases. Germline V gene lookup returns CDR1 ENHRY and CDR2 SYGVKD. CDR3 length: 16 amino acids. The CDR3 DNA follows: TGTGCCATCAGTGAGTCGAGGACTAGCACCTCGAATACGCAGTATTTT. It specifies CAISESRTSTSNTQYF.

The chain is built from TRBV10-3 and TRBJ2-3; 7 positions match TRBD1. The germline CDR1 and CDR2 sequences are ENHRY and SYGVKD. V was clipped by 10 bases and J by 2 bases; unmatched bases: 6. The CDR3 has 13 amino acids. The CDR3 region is CATLTGFTDTQYF. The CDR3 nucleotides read TGTGCCACCCTGACAGGGTTCACAGATACGCAGTATTTT.

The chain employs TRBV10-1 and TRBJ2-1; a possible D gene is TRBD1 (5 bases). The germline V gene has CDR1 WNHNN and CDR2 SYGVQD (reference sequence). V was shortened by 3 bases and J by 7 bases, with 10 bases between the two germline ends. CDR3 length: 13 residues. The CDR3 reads CASSEQDQNEQFF. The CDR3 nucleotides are TGCGCCAGCAGTGAACAGGACCAAAATGAGCAGTTCTTC.

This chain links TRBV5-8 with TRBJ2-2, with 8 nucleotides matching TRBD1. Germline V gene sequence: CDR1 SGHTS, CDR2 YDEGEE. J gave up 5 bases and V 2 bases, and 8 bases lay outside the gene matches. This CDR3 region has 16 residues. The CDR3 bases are TGTGCCAGCAGCTTAAGGACAGGGCTCGTAACCGGGGAGCTGTTTTTT. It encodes CASSLRTGLVTGELFF.

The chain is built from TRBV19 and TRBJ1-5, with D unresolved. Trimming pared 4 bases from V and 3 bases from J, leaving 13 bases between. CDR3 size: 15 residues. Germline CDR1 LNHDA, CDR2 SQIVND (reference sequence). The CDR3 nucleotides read TGTGCCAGTAGTACCTGGGCGTATATCAATCAGCCCCAGCATTTT. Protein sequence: CASSTWAYINQPQHF.

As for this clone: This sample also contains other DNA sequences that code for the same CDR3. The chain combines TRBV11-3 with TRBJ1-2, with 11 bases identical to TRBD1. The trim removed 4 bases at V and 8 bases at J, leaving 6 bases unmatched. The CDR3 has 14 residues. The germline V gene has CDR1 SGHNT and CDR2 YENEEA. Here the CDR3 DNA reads TGTGCCAGCAGCTCTGGACAGGGGGCTGAAGGCTACACCTTC. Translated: CASSSGQGAEGYTF.

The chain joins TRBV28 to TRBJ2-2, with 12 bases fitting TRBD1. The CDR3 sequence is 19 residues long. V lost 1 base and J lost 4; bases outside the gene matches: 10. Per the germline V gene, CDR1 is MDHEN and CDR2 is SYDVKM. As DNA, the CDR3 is TGTGCCAGCAGTTTATTGGGACCCGGGACAGGGGGCCGCACCGGGGAGCTGTTTTTT. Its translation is CASSLLGPGTGGRTGELFF.

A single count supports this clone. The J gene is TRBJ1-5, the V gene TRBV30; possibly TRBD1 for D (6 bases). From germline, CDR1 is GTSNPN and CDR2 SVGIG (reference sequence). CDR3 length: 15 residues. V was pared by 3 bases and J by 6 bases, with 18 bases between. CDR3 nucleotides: TGTGCCTGGAGGGACCCCGGGAAAGGGGGTCAGCCCCAGCATTTT. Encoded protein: CAWRDPGKGGQPQHF.

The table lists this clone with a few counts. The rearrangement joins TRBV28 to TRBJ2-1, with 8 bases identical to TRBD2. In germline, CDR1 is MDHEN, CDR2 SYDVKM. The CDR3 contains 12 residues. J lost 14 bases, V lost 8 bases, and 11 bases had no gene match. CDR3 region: CASGGTSGVKFF. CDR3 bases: TGTGCCAGCGGCGGGACTAGTGGTGTCAAGTTCTTC.

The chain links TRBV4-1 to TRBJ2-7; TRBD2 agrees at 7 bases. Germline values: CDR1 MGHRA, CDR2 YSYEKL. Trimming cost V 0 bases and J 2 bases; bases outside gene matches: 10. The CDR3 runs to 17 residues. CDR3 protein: CASSQDARLALPYEQYF. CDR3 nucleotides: TGCGCCAGCAGCCAAGATGCAAGACTAGCCCTCCCCTACGAGCAGTACTTC.

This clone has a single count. The CDR3 nucleotides read TGTGCCAGCAGCTACCCCTGGGGCGGGGGGGAGACCTACGAGCAGTACTTC. It is translated as CASSYPWGGGETYEQYF. The V gene is TRBV7-9, the J gene TRBJ2-5; 9 nucleotides match TRBD2. The last part of the DNA fits TRBJ2-7 better; the J call may be wrong. The CDR3 totals 17 residues. Germline V lookup: CDR1 SEHNR, CDR2 FQNEAQ (reference sequence).